This TCR beta chain was identified in a study of OX40 agonist ivuxolimab in advanced cancers. The assay was immunoSEQ multiplex PCR, and TCRdb's table has in-frame clones only and misses some. The repertoire holds 30,000 to 45,000 clones, with around 87% as singletons. Worth noting for this clone: Its antigen is still unknown.

General study points: Clones of CD4+ and CD8+ blood T cells grew by week 6 at doses of 0.1 to 3.0 mg/kg.

This CDR3 is built from 15 residues. Germline V lookup: CDR1 SGDLS, CDR2 YYNGEE. With 4 bases clipped from V and 4 bases from J, the junction kept 5 bases outside the gene matches. The gene calls are TRBV9 and TRBJ2-6; 7 positions match TRBD1. Specimen: CD4+ or CD8+ T cells sorted from blood, collected in a trial of the OX40 agonist ivuxolimab. This sequence originates from an adult with an advanced solid tumor such as melanoma, head and neck, liver or kidney cancer. Here the CDR3 reads CASSPTGAGANVLTF. The DNA for the CDR3 is TGTGCCAGCAGCCCAACAGGGGCGGGGGCCAACGTCCTGACTTTC.